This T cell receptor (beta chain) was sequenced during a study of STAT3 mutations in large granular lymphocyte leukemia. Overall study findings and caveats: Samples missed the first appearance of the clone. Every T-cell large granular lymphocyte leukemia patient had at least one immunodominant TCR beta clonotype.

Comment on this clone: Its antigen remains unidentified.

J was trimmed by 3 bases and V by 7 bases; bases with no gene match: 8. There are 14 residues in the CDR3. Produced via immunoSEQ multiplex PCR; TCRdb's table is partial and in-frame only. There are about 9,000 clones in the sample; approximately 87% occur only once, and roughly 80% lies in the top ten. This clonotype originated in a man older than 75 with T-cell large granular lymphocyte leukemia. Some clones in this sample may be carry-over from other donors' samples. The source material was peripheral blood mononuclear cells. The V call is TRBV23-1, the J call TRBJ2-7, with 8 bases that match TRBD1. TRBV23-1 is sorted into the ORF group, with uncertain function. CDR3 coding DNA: TGCGCCAGCACCCCGCTTGACAGGGGCTACGAGCAGTACTTC. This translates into CASTPLDRGYEQYF.